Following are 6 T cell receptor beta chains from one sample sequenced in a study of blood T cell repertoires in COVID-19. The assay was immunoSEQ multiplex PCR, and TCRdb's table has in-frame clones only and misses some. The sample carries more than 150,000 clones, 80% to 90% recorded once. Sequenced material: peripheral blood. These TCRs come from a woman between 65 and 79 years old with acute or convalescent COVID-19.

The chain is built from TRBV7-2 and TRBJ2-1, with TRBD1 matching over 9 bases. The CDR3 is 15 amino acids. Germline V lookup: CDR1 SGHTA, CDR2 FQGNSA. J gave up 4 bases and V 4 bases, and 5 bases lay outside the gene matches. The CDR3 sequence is CASSYYRGPYNEQFF. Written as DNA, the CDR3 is TGTGCCAGCAGCTACTACAGGGGGCCTTACAATGAGCAGTTCTTC.

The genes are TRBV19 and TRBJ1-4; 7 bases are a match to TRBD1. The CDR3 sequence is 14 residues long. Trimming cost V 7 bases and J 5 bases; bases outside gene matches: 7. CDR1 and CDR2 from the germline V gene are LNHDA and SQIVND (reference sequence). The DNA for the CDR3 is TGTGCCAGTATTCCCAGGGGGAGGAATGAAAAACTGTTTTTT. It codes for CASIPRGRNEKLFF.

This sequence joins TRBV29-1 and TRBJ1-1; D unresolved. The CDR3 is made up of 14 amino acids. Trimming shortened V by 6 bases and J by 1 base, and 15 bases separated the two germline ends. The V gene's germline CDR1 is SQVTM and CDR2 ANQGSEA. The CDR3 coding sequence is TGCAGCGTCCTCCGGGAGCGGGGGAACACTGAAGCTTTCTTT. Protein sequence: CSVLRERGNTEAFF.

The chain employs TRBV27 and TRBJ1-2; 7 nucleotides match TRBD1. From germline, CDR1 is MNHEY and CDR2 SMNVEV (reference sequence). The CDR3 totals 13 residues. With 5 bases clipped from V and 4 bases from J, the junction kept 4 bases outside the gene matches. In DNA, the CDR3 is TGTGCCAGCAGTCGACAGGGTAGCTATGGCTACACCTTC. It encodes CASSRQGSYGYTF.

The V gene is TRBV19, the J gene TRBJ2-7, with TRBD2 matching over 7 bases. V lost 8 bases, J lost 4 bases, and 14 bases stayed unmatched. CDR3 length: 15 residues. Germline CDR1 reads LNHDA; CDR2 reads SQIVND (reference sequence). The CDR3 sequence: CASSMASGVRYEQYF. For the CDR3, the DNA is TGTGCCAGTTCGATGGCTAGCGGAGTCCGGTACGAGCAGTACTTC.

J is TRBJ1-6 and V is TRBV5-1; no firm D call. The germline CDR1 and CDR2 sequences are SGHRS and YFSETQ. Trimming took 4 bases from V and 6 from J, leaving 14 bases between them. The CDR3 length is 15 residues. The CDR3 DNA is TGCGCCAGCAGCCCGGTGGCCGCGGGTAATTCACCCCTCCACTTT. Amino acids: CASSPVAAGNSPLHF.